This T cell receptor beta chain originates from a study of shared clonotypes between healthy human individuals. Study-level information: The plates for each donor numbered three CD4 naive, three CD4 memory, two CD8 naive and one CD8 memory.

Remarks on this clone: Its antigen is undetermined.

Study results and limitations: A reduction in generation probabilities was seen for non-shared clonotypes relative to those shared by all four donors.

Each donor was a Caucasian adult residing in Nashville, Tennessee. The study separated CD4+ cells into CD45RA+ naive and CD45RA-negative memory subsets. TCRdb's copy holds only in-frame clones and misses some; the assay was immunoSEQ multiplex PCR. The repertoire holds roughly 650,000 clones, with approximately 97% as singletons. Germline V gene lookup returns CDR1 GTSNPN and CDR2 SVGIG (reference sequence). With 0 bases clipped from V and 2 bases from J, the junction kept 12 bases outside the gene matches. This CDR3 is built from 18 residues. The sequence derives from a woman in her 30s in good health. The gene calls are TRBV30 and TRBJ2-7; 11 nucleotides agree with TRBD2. The sequenced sample consisted of naive CD4+ T cells sorted from blood. Subset here: CD45RA+ positively selected. CDR3: CAWSVQRRTSGSPYEQYF. In nucleotides, the CDR3 is TGTGCCTGGAGTGTACAACGACGAACTAGCGGGAGTCCCTACGAGCAGTACTTC.